This T cell receptor beta chain was recovered during a study of blood T cell repertoires in COVID-19. Per the original data handling: The authors estimated nucleated cell counts from reference gene primer amplification. TCRdb's table, derived via immunoSEQ multiplex PCR, lists solely in-frame clones and lacks some. That table gives V, J and clone size, and the DNA gave D and trimming. The sample holds approximately 75,000 clones, nearly 90% seen once. Germline values: CDR1 LGHDT, CDR2 YNNKEL (reference sequence). The J segment lost 6 bases and the V segment lost 3 bases, leaving 14 bases of the junction unmatched. This CDR3 contains 17 residues.

Sequences were obtained from peripheral blood. The sequence was obtained from a man between 45 and 60 years old with acute or convalescent COVID-19. The V call is TRBV3-1 (or the pseudogene TRBV3-2), the J call TRBJ2-1, with 7 bases matching TRBD2. Here the CDR3 reads CASSHLLRGGGVNEQFF. The CDR3 DNA is TGTGCCAGCAGCCACCTCCTCCGGGGCGGGGGAGTCAATGAGCAGTTCTTC.